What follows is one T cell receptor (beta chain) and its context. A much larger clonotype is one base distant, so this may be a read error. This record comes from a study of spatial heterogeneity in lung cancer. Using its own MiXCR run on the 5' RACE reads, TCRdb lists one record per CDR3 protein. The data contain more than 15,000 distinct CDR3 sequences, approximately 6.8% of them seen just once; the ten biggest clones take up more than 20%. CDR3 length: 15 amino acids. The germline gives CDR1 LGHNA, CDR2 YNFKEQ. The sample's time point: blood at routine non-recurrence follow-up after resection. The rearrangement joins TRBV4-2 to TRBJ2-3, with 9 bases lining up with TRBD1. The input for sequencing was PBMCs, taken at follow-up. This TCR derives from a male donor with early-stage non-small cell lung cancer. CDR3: CTSSQGQGNTDTQYF. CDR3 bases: TGTACCAGCAGCCAGGGACAGGGAAACACAGATACGCAGTATTTT.